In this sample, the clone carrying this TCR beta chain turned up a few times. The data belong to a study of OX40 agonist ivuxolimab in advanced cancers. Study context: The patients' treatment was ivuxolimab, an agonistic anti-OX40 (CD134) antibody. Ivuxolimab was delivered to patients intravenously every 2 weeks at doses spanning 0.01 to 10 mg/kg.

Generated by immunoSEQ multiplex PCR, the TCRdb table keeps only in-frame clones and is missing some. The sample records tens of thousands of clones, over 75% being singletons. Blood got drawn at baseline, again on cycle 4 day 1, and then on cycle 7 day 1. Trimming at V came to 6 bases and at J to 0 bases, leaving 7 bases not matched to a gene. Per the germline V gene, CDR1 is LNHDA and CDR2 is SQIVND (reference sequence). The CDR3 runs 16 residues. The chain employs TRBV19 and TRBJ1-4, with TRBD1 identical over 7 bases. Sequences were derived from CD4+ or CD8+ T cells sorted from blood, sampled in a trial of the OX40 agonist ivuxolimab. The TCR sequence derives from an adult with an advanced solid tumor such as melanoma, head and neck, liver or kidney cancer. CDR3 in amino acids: CASRRTGSATNEKLFF. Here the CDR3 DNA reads TGTGCCAGTAGGAGGACAGGATCTGCAACTAATGAAAAACTGTTTTTT.